This T cell receptor (beta chain) was retrieved from a study of OX40 agonist ivuxolimab in advanced cancers. Background for the entire study: Ivuxolimab, which targeted the costimulatory receptor OX40 (CD134), was an agonistic, fully human IgG2 monoclonal antibody. Peripheral TCRbeta sequencing was intended to test whether TCR sequence diversity was altered and clonal T-cell expansion was caused by ivuxolimab. Prior anti-PD-1, anti-PD-L1 or anti-CTLA-4 therapy was permitted, and roughly two fifths of dose-escalation patients had received checkpoint inhibitors. Intravenous ivuxolimab was administered to patients every 2 weeks at six dose levels: 0.01, 0.1, 0.3, 1.5, 3 and 10 mg/kg. Of the roughly 51 patients in dose escalation, about 20 had hepatocellular carcinoma, approximately 15 had melanoma, 9 had renal cell carcinoma and 9 had head and neck cancer. In the dose-escalation cohort, approximately 83% of patients were male, and the mean age was roughly 60 years with a range of roughly 20 to 80. Partial responses occurred in three dose-escalation patients: two with cutaneous melanoma and one with hepatocellular carcinoma. The paper describes the monotherapy dose-escalation part (N of about 50 patients) of the phase I trial of ivuxolimab.

In regard to this clone: The clone's antigen remains unknown. It has no much larger one-base neighbor in the sample; base qualities were not kept.

Findings and caveats that apply to the study as a whole: Low levels of normalized T-cell clonal expansion were also seen in some patients who did not respond. Which antigens the clonally expanded peripheral T cells were specific for was not determined. At doses from 0.1 to 3.0 mg/kg, clonal expansion was seen in both CD4+ and CD8+ blood T cells between baseline and week 6. In the 0.1-3.0 mg/kg groups, partial responders had among the lowest normalized peripheral clonal expansion, particularly in CD8+ T cells. After ivuxolimab, expanded clones were on average more numerous among CD8+ T cells than among CD4+ T cells.

The CDR3 holds 14 amino acids from the cysteine to the phenylalanine. This entry keeps only the CDR3 DNA: 42 bases, framed from base 1. After removal of 6 bases from V and 3 bases from J, the junction retains 6 bases not matched to a gene. Based on the germline V gene, the CDR1 and CDR2 sequences are ENHRY and SYGVKD. Patients with autoimmune disease history or receiving systemic immunosuppression were excluded from the trial. Peripheral blood for TCR sequencing was drawn from every dose cohort at baseline, at cycle 4 day 1 and at cycle 7 day 1. The samples were taken from a phase I, first-in-human, multicenter, open-label dose-escalation trial of ivuxolimab. The trial enrolled adults with locally advanced or metastatic head and neck squamous cell, hepatocellular, melanoma or renal cell carcinoma. Before TCR sequencing, CD4+ and CD8+ T cells were separately sorted from peripheral blood. For sequencing of the TCRbeta CDR3 region, genomic DNA was extracted from the sorted cells. The immunoSEQ Assay was used to sequence the TCRbeta CDR3 regions. TCRdb obtained this table from immuneACCESS and retained in-frame rearrangements with V and J assigned. These tables miss some clones; where compared with another copy, unresolved V genes account for less than half of the shortfall, and the remainder is unexplained. This sample lists tens of thousands of clones; about four fifths were detected once. The ten largest clones capture more than 9% of the sample.

The chain uses TRBV10-3 and TRBJ2-7; a stretch of 9 junction bases matches TRBD1. The source material was CD4+ or CD8+ T cells sorted from blood, sampled in a trial of the OX40 agonist ivuxolimab. The sequence derives from an adult with an advanced solid tumor such as melanoma, head and neck, liver or kidney cancer. The DNA reads as follows: TGTGCCATCAGGGACAGGGGCCAAGACTACGAGCAGTACTTC. Its protein product is CAIRDRGQDYEQYF.